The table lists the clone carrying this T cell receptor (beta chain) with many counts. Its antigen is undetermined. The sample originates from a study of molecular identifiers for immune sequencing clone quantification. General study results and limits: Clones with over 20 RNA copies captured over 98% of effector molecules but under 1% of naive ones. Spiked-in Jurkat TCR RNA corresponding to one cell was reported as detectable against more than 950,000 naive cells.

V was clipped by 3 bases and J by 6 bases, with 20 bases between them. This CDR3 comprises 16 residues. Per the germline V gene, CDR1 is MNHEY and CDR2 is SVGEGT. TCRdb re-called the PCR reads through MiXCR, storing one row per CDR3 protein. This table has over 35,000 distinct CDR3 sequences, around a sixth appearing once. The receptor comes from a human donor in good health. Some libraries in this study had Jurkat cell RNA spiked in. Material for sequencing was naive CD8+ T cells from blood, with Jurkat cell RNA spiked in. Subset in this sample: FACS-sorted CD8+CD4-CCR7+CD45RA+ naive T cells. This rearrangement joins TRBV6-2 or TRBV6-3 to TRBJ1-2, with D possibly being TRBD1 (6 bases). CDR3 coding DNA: TGTGCCAGCAGTTATCTTACCCCGGACAGCAGGAATGGCTACACCTTC. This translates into CASSYLTPDSRNGYTF.